What follows are 27 T cell receptor beta chains derived from one specimen sequenced in a study of T-cell reconstitution after alpha-beta-depleted transplantation in children. During its preparation, the TCRbeta library received unique molecular identifiers. A single record per CDR3 protein comes from TCRdb applying MiXCR to the PCR reads. The sample consists of over 200,000 distinct CDR3 sequences, under 8.5% of them appearing once. Here the sequenced sample was PBMCs, mostly from graft donor cells, taken 360 days after TCRalphabeta/CD19-depleted stem cell transplant. The receptors originated from a male patient aged 2-10 years who had a stem cell transplant for acute myeloid leukemia, so the T cells may come from the graft donor.

J is TRBJ1-2 and V is TRBV6-1; no clear D gene. Germline V CDR1 and CDR2: MNHNS, SASEGT. Between the trimmed V and J ends, which lost 0 bases and 5 bases, there was a span of 10 bases. The CDR3 is made up of 14 amino acids. CDR3: CASSEALRSYGYTF. CDR3 DNA: TGTGCCAGCAGTGAAGCGCTGCGGTCTTATGGCTACACCTTC.

On this clonotype itself: At one end, the junction sequence differs from germline, possibly due to a read error. J is TRBJ2-2 and V is TRBV12-3 or TRBV12-4, with D perhaps matching TRBD1 (6 bases). The CDR3 totals 19 residues. CDR3 DNA: TGTGCCTGCAGTACACCCTCGACTCCGGGTACAGGGCACACCGGGGAGCTGTTTTTT. Protein: CACSTPSTPGTGHTGELFF.

The rearrangement uses TRBV29-1 and TRBJ2-1; 13 nucleotides line up with TRBD2. There are 15 residues in the CDR3. The V and J ends lost 7 bases and 2 bases, in that order; junction bases with no gene match: 5. Per germline, CDR1 SQVTM and CDR2 ANQGSEA. CDR3 sequence (DNA): TGCAGCGGGACTAGCGGGAGACGGGCCTACAATGAGCAGTTCTTC. Translation: CSGTSGRRAYNEQFF.

This clonotype was recorded a few times. The genes are TRBV7-2 and TRBJ1-2; D remains unclear. The length of the CDR3 is 15 residues. V lost 1 base, J lost 0 bases, and 9 bases lay in between. The germline V gene has CDR1 SGHTA and CDR2 FQGNSA. CDR3 DNA sequence: TGTGCCAGCAGCTTAGGCAGGACGACTAACTATGGCTACACCTTC. It codes for CASSLGRTTNYGYTF.

This clonotype was counted many times. J is TRBJ1-4 and V is TRBV29-1; D perhaps matches TRBD1 (6 bases). The V end was cut by 0 bases, the J end by 6 bases, with 8 bases between. The CDR3 runs 13 residues. The germline V gene has CDR1 SQVTM and CDR2 ANQGSEA. The CDR3 region is CSVEERGYEKLFF. CDR3 bases: TGCAGCGTTGAAGAAAGGGGGTATGAAAAACTGTTTTTT. The variable domain in full, completed from reference TRBV29-1 and TRBJ1-4, reads SAVISQKPSRDICQRGTSLTIQCQVDSQVTMMFWYRQQPGQSLTLIATANQGSEATYESGFVIDKFPISRPNLTFSTLTVSNMSPEDSSIYLCSVEERGYEKLFFGSGTQLSVL.

This chain links TRBV7-2 with TRBJ2-7; D gene uncertain. Trimming stripped 5 bases from V and 5 bases from J, with 7 bases between. Germline V lookup: CDR1 SGHTA, CDR2 FQGNSA. The length of the CDR3 is 11 residues. CDR3: CASSQTNEQYF. The CDR3 region has the DNA TGTGCCAGCAGCCAGACAAACGAGCAGTACTTC.

This clonotype has a count of ten or more. CDR3 amino acids: CSGLSGNDYEQYF. The CDR3 DNA sequence: TGCAGCGGACTTAGCGGGAACGATTACGAGCAGTACTTC. The chain has TRBV29-1 and TRBJ2-7, with TRBD2 matching 8 bases. CDR3 length equals 13 residues. The germline V gene has CDR1 SQVTM and CDR2 ANQGSEA. V lost 7 bases and J lost 4; bases outside the gene matches: 9.

CDR3 sequence: CASSRQKAYEQYV. The CDR3 DNA follows: TGTGCCAGCTCACGTCAAAAAGCCTACGAGCAGTACGTC. The chain employs TRBV18 and TRBJ2-7; unclear D gene. This CDR3 has 13 amino acids. Trimming removed 4 bases from V and 2 bases from J, with 9 bases in between. CDR1 is KGHSH and CDR2 is LQKENI in the germline V gene.

This clonotype was found many times. This sequence joins TRBV5-1 and TRBJ2-1; D gene ambiguous. Per the germline V gene, CDR1 is SGHRS and CDR2 is YFSETQ. V lost 0 bases and J lost 8, with 15 bases in between. This CDR3 has 15 amino acids. The chain's CDR3 is CASSLEFSGPDEQFF. For the CDR3, the DNA is TGCGCCAGCAGCTTGGAGTTCAGTGGTCCCGATGAGCAGTTCTTC. The whole variable domain, filled in from reference TRBV5-1 and TRBJ2-1, reads KAGVTQTPRYLIKTRGQQVTLSCSPISGHRSVSWYQQTPGQGLQFLFEYFSETQRNKGNFPGRFSGRQFSNSRSEMNVSTLELGDSALYLCASSLEFSGPDEQFFGPGTRLTVL.

V gene TRBV7-9 combines with J gene TRBJ2-7; a possible D gene is TRBD1 (5 bases). With 5 bases removed from V and 6 bases from J, the gap between germline ends came to 14 bases. Germline loops: CDR1 SEHNR, CDR2 FQNEAQ (reference sequence). CDR3 length: 13 amino acids. The CDR3 bases are TGTGCCAGCAGCCAAGAAAGGACATCCGAGCAGTACTTC. It encodes CASSQERTSEQYF.

The chain couples TRBV11-1 to TRBJ1-2, with D possibly matching TRBD1 (6 bases). Germline V gene sequence: CDR1 SGHAT, CDR2 FQDESV (reference sequence). With 4 bases removed from V and 5 bases from J, the gap between germline ends came to 29 bases. This CDR3 has 19 amino acids. The CDR3 region has the DNA TGTGCCAGCAGCTCAACCCACATAGGACAGCGCCCAGAGAGATATGGCTACACCTTC. Encoded protein: CASSSTHIGQRPERYGYTF.

The rearrangement links TRBV9 to TRBJ2-3; 11 nucleotides line up with TRBD2. CDR1 SGDLS and CDR2 YYNGEE come from the germline V gene. The CDR3 covers 17 residues. V lost 0 bases to trimming and J lost 1 base; unmatched junction nucleotides: 4. The CDR3 bases are TGTGCCAGCAGCGTAGAGGGACTAGCGGCAGGCACAGATACGCAGTATTTT. Translated, it gives CASSVEGLAAGTDTQYF.

This clonotype was counted at least ten times. This chain links TRBV5-6 with TRBJ2-5, with D possibly being TRBD1 (5 bases). V lost 3 bases and J lost 2, with 11 bases in between. Germline V gene sequence: CDR1 SGHDT, CDR2 YYEEEE. This CDR3 is 14 amino acids long. The CDR3 reads CASSSNRLQETQYF. The CDR3 DNA sequence: TGTGCCAGCAGCTCCAACAGGTTACAAGAGACCCAGTACTTC. The variable domain in full, with the rest retrieved from reference TRBV5-6 and TRBJ2-5, is DAGVTQSPTHLIKTRGQQVTLRCSPKSGHDTVSWYQQALGQGPQFIFQYYEEEERQRGNFPDRFSGHQFPNYSSELNVNALLLGDSALYLCASSSNRLQETQYFGPGTRLLVL.

V gene TRBV6-2 or TRBV6-3 combines with J gene TRBJ2-7; 7 positions match TRBD1. The CDR3 covers 18 residues. Trimming removed 2 bases from V and 0 bases from J; junction bases left unmatched: 13. CDR1 and CDR2 from the germline V gene are MNHEY and SVGEGT. CDR3 in amino acids: CASSYRGKGGSLSYEQYF. Written as DNA, the CDR3 is TGTGCCAGCAGTTACCGAGGTAAAGGGGGCAGTCTCTCCTACGAGCAGTACTTC.

This clonotype was counted at least ten times. V gene TRBV6-6 combines with J gene TRBJ2-5; D unresolved. V was pared by 6 bases and J by 9 bases, with 17 bases between. CDR3 size: 13 residues. The germline V gene encodes CDR1 MNHNY and CDR2 SVGAGI (reference sequence). CDR3 amino acids: CASSSDGMLAQYF. CDR3 DNA: TGTGCCAGCAGCTCGGACGGAATGTTGGCCCAGTACTTC.

The table lists this clonotype with many counts. The chain couples TRBV12-3 or TRBV12-4 to TRBJ2-1; 7 nucleotides align to TRBD1. The CDR3 extends over 12 amino acids. The V segment lost 6 bases and the J segment 7 bases; nucleotides outside the gene matches: 3. The DNA of the CDR3 is TGTGCCAGCAGGATGACAGGGAATGAGCAGTTCTTC. Translated, it gives CASRMTGNEQFF.

The J gene is TRBJ2-3, the V gene TRBV20-1, with TRBD2 identical over 11 bases. The CDR3 consists of 15 residues. The junction had 8 bases not matched to a gene; V was cut back by 6 bases and J by 3 bases. Germline CDR1 reads DFQATT; CDR2 reads SNEGSKA (reference sequence). CDR3: CSAHSGRDRTDTQYF. In nucleotides, the CDR3 is TGCAGTGCCCATAGCGGGAGGGATAGGACAGATACGCAGTATTTT.

This clonotype was seen a handful of times. The J gene is TRBJ2-1, the V gene TRBV19; D tentatively reads TRBD1 or TRBD2 (5 bases each). Germline CDR1 and CDR2: LNHDA and SQIVND (reference sequence). The CDR3 is 17 residues long. V dropped 3 bases and J dropped 6 bases, with 21 bases sitting between them. The CDR3 protein is CASSIWDGVYHRNEQFF. In DNA form, the CDR3 reads TGTGCCAGTAGTATTTGGGACGGCGTGTATCATCGCAATGAGCAGTTCTTC.

The rearrangement links TRBV10-2 to TRBJ2-5; 7 positions agree with TRBD1. CDR1 is WSHSY, CDR2 SAAADI, per germline. This CDR3 spans 13 amino acids. V shed 8 bases, J shed 4 bases, and the junction held 7 bases outside the gene matches. CDR3 nucleotides: TGCGCCAGCCACCTGACAGGGTCAGAGACCCAGTACTTC. The encoded protein is CASHLTGSETQYF.

The chain recombines TRBV19 with TRBJ1-1; 8 positions match TRBD1. J lost 4 bases, V lost 3 bases, and 19 bases had no gene match. The CDR3 runs 19 residues. Germline V CDR1 and CDR2: LNHDA, SQIVND (reference sequence). CDR3 DNA sequence: TGTGCCAGTAGTATGGCAAATCTTAGGACAGGGCCCCGCGGCACTGAAGCTTTCTTT. This encodes CASSMANLRTGPRGTEAFF.

The chain joins TRBV10-3 to TRBJ1-2; D is unclear. The germline V gene encodes CDR1 ENHRY and CDR2 SYGVKD. V lost 2 bases, J lost 4 bases, and 11 bases lay in between. CDR3 length: 14 amino acids. In DNA, the CDR3 is TGTGCCATCAGTGAGGGTGAGGGATCCTATGGCTACACCTTC. Protein product: CAISEGEGSYGYTF.

Only a few counts were recorded for this clonotype. The chain links TRBV29-1 to TRBJ2-1; 7 bases are a match to TRBD2. The CDR3 runs 14 residues. Trimming removed 6 bases from V and 4 bases from J; junction bases left unmatched: 9. Germline V CDR1 and CDR2: SQVTM, ANQGSEA. Written as DNA, the CDR3 is TGCAGCGTAGCGGCCCGGCGGGGGTACAATGAGCAGTTCTTC. Its protein product is CSVAARRGYNEQFF.

The chain has TRBV6-5 and TRBJ2-7, with unresolved D. Germline loops: CDR1 MNHEY, CDR2 SVGAGI. V was cut by 3 bases and J by 0 bases, with 12 bases left in between. The CDR3 runs to 15 residues. Written as DNA, the CDR3 is TGTGCCAGCAGTTATGGCGTAAGGAGCTCCTACGAGCAGTACTTC. Translation: CASSYGVRSSYEQYF.

This clonotype was counted ten times or more. The gene calls are TRBV6-5 and TRBJ2-5; D perhaps matches TRBD1 (5 bases). This CDR3 spans 15 amino acids. Germline V lookup: CDR1 MNHEY, CDR2 SVGAGI. V lost 0 bases and J 4 bases, leaving 12 bases between the germline ends. CDR3 amino acids: CASSYSIGVLETQYF. For the CDR3, the DNA is TGTGCCAGCAGTTACTCGATAGGGGTACTAGAGACCCAGTACTTC.

This clonotype was picked up many times. This chain joins TRBV12-3 or TRBV12-4 and TRBJ2-3, with 10 bases matching TRBD1. The CDR3 runs 13 residues. V trimming: 4 bases; J trimming: 13 bases; junction bases outside the gene matches: 8. This CDR3 is CASSSGTGEIKYF. DNA of the CDR3: TGTGCCAGCAGTTCCGGGACAGGGGAGATCAAGTATTTT.

This clonotype was recorded at least ten times. The J gene is TRBJ2-2, the V gene TRBV12-3 or TRBV12-4; D gene uncertain. CDR3 length: 12 residues. V was clipped by 1 base and J by 7 bases, with 4 bases between them. The CDR3 bases are TGTGCCAGCAGTTTAGGGGTCGGGGAGCTGTTTTTT. As protein: CASSLGVGELFF.

V gene TRBV4-3 combines with J gene TRBJ2-3, with D perhaps matching TRBD2 (5 bases). The V gene lost 0 bases and the J gene lost 1 base, with 8 bases spanning the gap. This CDR3 region has 15 residues. Germline values: CDR1 LGHNA, CDR2 YSLEER. The CDR3 region has the DNA TGCGCCAGCAGCCAAGATGGGCGGGGCACAGATACGCAGTATTTT. This translates into CASSQDGRGTDTQYF.